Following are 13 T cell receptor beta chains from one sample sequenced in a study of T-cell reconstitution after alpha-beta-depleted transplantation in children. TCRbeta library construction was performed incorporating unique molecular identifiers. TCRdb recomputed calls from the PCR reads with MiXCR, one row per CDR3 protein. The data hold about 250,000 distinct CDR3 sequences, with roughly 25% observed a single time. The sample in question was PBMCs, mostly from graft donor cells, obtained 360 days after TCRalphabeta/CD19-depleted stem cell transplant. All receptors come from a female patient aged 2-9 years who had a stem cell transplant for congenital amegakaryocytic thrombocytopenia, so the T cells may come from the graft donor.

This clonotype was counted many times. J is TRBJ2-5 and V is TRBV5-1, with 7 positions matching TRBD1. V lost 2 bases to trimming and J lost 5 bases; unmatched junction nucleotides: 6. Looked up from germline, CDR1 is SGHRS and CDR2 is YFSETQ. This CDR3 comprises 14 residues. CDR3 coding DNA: TGCGCCAGCAGCTTTGGGACAGCCGAGGAGACCCAGTACTTC. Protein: CASSFGTAEETQYF.

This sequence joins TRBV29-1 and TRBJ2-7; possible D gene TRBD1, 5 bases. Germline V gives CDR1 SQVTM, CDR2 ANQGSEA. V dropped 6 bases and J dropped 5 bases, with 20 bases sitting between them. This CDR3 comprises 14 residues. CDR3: CSVKGSPRVNEQYF. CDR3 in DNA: TGCAGCGTCAAGGGAAGCCCCAGGGTCAACGAGCAGTACTTC.

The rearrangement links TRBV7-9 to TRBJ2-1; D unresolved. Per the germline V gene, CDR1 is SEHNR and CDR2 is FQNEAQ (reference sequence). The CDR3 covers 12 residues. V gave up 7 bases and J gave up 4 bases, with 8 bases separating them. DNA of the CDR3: TGTGCCAGCACGGGTGCTTACAATGAGCAGTTCTTC. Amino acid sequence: CASTGAYNEQFF. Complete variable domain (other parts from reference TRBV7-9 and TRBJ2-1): DTGVSQNPRHKITKRGQNVTFRCDPISEHNRLYWYRQTLGQGPEFLTYFQNEAQLEKSRLLSDRFSAERPKGSFSTLEIQRTEQGDSAMYLCASTGAYNEQFFGPGTRLTVL.

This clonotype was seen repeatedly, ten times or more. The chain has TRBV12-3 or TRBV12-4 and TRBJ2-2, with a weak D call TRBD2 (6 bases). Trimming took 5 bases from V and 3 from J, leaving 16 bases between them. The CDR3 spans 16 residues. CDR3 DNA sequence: TGTGCCAGCAGTCCCCGGGGTAGCGGATACACCGGGGAGCTGTTTTTT. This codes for CASSPRGSGYTGELFF.

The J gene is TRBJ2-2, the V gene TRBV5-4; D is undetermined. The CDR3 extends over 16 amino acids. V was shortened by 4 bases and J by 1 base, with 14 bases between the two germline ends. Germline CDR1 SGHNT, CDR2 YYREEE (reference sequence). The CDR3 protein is CASSLPGRRNTGELFF. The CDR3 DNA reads TGTGCCAGCAGCCTGCCCGGACGGCGGAACACCGGGGAGCTGTTTTTT. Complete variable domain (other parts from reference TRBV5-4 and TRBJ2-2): ETGVTQSPTHLIKTRGQQVTLRCSSQSGHNTVSWYQQALGQGPQFIFQYYREEENGRGNFPPRFSGLQFPNYSSELNVNALELDDSALYLCASSLPGRRNTGELFFGEGSRLTVL.

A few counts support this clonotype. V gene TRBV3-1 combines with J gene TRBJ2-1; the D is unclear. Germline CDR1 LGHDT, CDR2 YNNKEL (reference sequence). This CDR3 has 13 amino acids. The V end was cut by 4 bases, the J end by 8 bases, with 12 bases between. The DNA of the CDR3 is TGTGCCAGCAGCCGTACTCGAGGCGATGAGCAGTTCTTC. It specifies CASSRTRGDEQFF.

CDR3 in DNA: TGCAGTGCTAGAGACTCCTCACACTCCTCCTACGAGCAGTACTTC. It codes for CSARDSSHSSYEQYF. This chain links TRBV20-1 with TRBJ2-7; D gene ambiguous. CDR3 length: 15 residues. The V end lost 0 bases, the J end lost 0 bases, and 12 bases lay between the germline ends. From germline, CDR1 is DFQATT and CDR2 SNEGSKA (reference sequence).

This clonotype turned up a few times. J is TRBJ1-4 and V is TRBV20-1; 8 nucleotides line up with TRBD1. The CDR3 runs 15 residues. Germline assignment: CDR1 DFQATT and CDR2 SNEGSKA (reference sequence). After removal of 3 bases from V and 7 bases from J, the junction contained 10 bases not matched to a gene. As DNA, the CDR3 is TGCAGTGCTAGCGAATCAGGGGGCCGGGGTGAAAAACTGTTTTTT. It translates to CSASESGGRGEKLFF.

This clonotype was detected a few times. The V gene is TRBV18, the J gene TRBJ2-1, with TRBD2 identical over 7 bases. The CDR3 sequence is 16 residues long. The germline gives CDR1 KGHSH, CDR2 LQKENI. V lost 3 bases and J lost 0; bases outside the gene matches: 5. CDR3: CASSPPGGSSYNEQFF. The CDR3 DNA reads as TGTGCCAGCTCACCGCCCGGGGGGAGCTCCTACAATGAGCAGTTCTTC.

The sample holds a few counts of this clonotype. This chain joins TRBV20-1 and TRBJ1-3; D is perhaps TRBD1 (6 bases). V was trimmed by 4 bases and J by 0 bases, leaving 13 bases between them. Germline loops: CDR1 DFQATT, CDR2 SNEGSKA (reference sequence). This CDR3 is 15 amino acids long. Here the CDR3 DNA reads TGCAGTGCTAACGACAGGACGAGCTCTGGAAACACCATATATTTT. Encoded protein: CSANDRTSSGNTIYF.

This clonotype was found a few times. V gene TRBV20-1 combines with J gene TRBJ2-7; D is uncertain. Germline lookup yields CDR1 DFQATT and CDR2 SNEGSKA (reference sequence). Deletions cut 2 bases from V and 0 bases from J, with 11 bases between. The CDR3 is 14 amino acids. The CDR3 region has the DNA TGCAGTGCTAGACCTAGGGAAAGCTCCTACGAGCAGTACTTC. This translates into CSARPRESSYEQYF.

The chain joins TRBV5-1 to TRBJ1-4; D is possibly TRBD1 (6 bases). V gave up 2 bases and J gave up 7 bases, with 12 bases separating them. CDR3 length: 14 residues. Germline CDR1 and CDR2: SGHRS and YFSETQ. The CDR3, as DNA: TGCGCCAGCAGCTTCGGGGGCGCGGTTGAAAAACTGTTTTTT. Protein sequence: CASSFGGAVEKLFF.

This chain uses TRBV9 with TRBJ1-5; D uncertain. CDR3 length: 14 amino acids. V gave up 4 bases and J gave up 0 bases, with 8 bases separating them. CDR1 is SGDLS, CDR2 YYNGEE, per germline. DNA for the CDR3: TGTGCCAGCAGCCCTCATTATAGCAATCAGCCCCAGCATTTT. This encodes CASSPHYSNQPQHF.